A single sample gave rise to the 16 T cell receptor beta chains below, sequenced in a study of long-term antiretroviral therapy in people with HIV. Survey-level resolution applied to immunoSEQ assay v3.0. Sequencing used immunoSEQ multiplex PCR; TCRdb keeps in-frame clones, though not all of them. The table shows 30,000 or so clones, with 93% occurring only once. The starting material was unsorted PBMCs, obtained roughly 6.5 years after starting antiretroviral therapy. All receptors derive from a woman aged 40 to 50 with HIV.

V gene TRBV2 combines with J gene TRBJ1-2; D uncertain. CDR3 length: 10 amino acids. CDR1 is SNHLY and CDR2 is FYNNEI in the germline V gene. V was shortened by 8 bases and J by 7 bases, with 8 bases between the two germline ends. The CDR3 spells CASSDSGYTF. CDR3 sequence (DNA): TGTGCCAGCTCGGATTCTGGCTACACCTTC.

This clone was found a few times. V and J are TRBV19 and TRBJ1-3; no clear D gene. The CDR3 has 12 residues. V was pared by 3 bases and J by 7 bases, with 7 bases between. In germline, CDR1 is LNHDA, CDR2 SQIVND (reference sequence). The CDR3 region is CASSMVRNTIYF. The CDR3 DNA follows: TGTGCCAGTAGTATGGTGAGGAACACCATATATTTT.

This rearrangement joins TRBV5-5 to TRBJ2-3, with 10 bases lining up with TRBD1. CDR3 size: 16 residues. Losses at the gene ends were 3 bases for V and 1 base for J; bases not matched to a gene: 5. CDR1 SGHKS and CDR2 YYEKEE come from the germline V gene (reference sequence). CDR3 coding DNA: TGTGCCAGCAGCTGGGAGGGGACAGGGGGCACAGATACGCAGTATTTT. This codes for CASSWEGTGGTDTQYF.

The chain links TRBV7-2 to TRBJ1-5; possibly TRBD1 for D (6 bases). This CDR3 spans 16 amino acids. Germline CDR1 SGHTA, CDR2 FQGNSA. The ends were cut back, 5 bases at V and 2 bases at J, with 16 bases in the middle. The CDR3 DNA reads as TGTGCCAGCAGCCCCGTGGGGGGGCACGGCAATCAGCCCCAGCATTTT. Protein sequence: CASSPVGGHGNQPQHF. Together with reference TRBV7-2 and TRBJ1-5, the CDR3 gives the full variable domain: GAGVSQSPSNKVTEKGKDVELRCDPISGHTALYWYRQSLGQGLEFLIYFQGNSAPDKSGLPSDRFSAERTGGSVSTLTIQRTQQEDSAVYLCASSPVGGHGNQPQHFGDGTRLSIL.

J is TRBJ1-5 and V is TRBV18; D not certain. The CDR3 length is 11 residues. Trimming removed 8 bases at V and 6 bases at J, with 8 bases between. Germline V gene lookup returns CDR1 KGHSH and CDR2 LQKENI. The CDR3, as DNA: TGTGCCAGCCGGGAGGGTCAGCCCCAGCATTTT. Protein: CASREGQPQHF.

The chain uses TRBV5-1 and TRBJ2-5; D gene unclear. The V end lost 0 bases, the J end lost 1 base, and 4 bases lay between the germline ends. Germline V gene lookup returns CDR1 SGHRS and CDR2 YFSETQ. The CDR3 totals 13 residues. The CDR3 region has the DNA TGCGCCAGCAGCTTGGTAACCCAAGAGACCCAGTACTTC. Translated, it gives CASSLVTQETQYF.

This rearrangement joins TRBV5-1 to TRBJ1-5; D remains ambiguous. Germline lookup yields CDR1 SGHRS and CDR2 YFSETQ. This CDR3 contains 14 residues. Trimming shortened V by 4 bases and J by 6 bases, and 14 bases separated the two germline ends. CDR3 sequence (DNA): TGCGCCAGCAGCGTGGACCCTACGGGTCAGCCCCAGCATTTT. Translation: CASSVDPTGQPQHF.

V usage is TRBV6-5 and J usage is TRBJ2-7, with D maybe TRBD1 (6 bases). This CDR3 has 16 amino acids. Looked up from germline, CDR1 is MNHEY and CDR2 is SVGAGI. The V gene lost 0 bases and the J gene lost 2 bases, with 14 bases spanning the gap. The DNA for the CDR3 is TGTGCCAGCAGTTACTCAGCGAACAGGGCCGCCTACGAGCAGTACTTC. Translation gives CASSYSANRAAYEQYF.

The chain employs TRBV30 and TRBJ1-5; D gene uncertain. V was clipped by 2 bases and J by 0 bases, with 11 bases between them. CDR3 size: 15 residues. Germline assignment: CDR1 GTSNPN and CDR2 SVGIG (reference sequence). CDR3 nucleotide sequence: TGTGCCTGGAGTCCTGGCAGCTATAGCAATCAGCCCCAGCATTTT. It specifies CAWSPGSYSNQPQHF.

The chain couples TRBV7-8 to TRBJ1-5; 8 bases align to TRBD1. Germline V lookup: CDR1 SGHVS, CDR2 FQNEAQ. The CDR3 length is 16 residues. V lost 5 bases and J lost 3; bases outside the gene matches: 9. The CDR3 DNA sequence: TGTGCCAGCAGCCCGGGGCAGGGGGCTAACAATCAGCCCCAGCATTTT. As protein: CASSPGQGANNQPQHF. Full variable domain (remainder filled in from reference TRBV7-8 and TRBJ1-5): GAGVSQSPRYKVAKRGQDVALRCDPISGHVSLFWYQQALGQGPEFLTYFQNEAQLDKSGLPSDRFFAERPEGSVSTLKIQRTQQEDSAVYLCASSPGQGANNQPQHFGDGTRLSIL.

Worth noting for this clone: The sample has other DNA sequences that encode this CDR3 too. The chain joins TRBV5-5 to TRBJ1-2, with D possibly being TRBD1 (6 bases). Per germline, CDR1 SGHKS and CDR2 YYEKEE (reference sequence). The CDR3 is 13 amino acids. V was shortened by 2 bases and J by 2 bases, with 7 bases between the two germline ends. The CDR3 DNA follows: TGTGCCAGCAGCTTAGGACAGAACTATGGCTACACCTTC. Translating it yields CASSLGQNYGYTF.

The chain links TRBV7-2 to TRBJ1-6; D possibly corresponds to TRBD1 (5 bases). V was clipped by 2 bases and J by 6 bases, with 11 bases between them. Germline-derived CDR1 and CDR2 are SGHTA and FQGNSA. The length of the CDR3 is 15 residues. This chain's CDR3 is CASSLIRATNSPLHF. CDR3 DNA sequence: TGTGCCAGCAGCTTAATCAGGGCCACTAATTCACCCCTCCACTTT.

This clone occurred once. Here the CDR3 DNA reads TGTGCCAGCAGCTTAGGCCAGGCCCTCGGGACTAATGAAAAACTGTTTTTT. This encodes CASSLGQALGTNEKLFF. V and J are TRBV11-2 and TRBJ1-4, with D hard to call. Germline assignment: CDR1 SGHAT and CDR2 FQNNGV. Trimming took off 1 base at V and 2 bases at J, with 14 bases between the two ends. This CDR3 contains 17 residues.

The chain uses TRBV4-3 and TRBJ2-3; possible D gene TRBD2, 5 bases. The CDR3 loop spans 13 amino acids. Germline V gene lookup returns CDR1 LGHNA and CDR2 YSLEER. V lost 0 bases to trimming and J lost 8 bases, with 9 bases between them. CDR3 sequence (DNA): TGCGCCAGCAGCCAAGACCGGGGTGGTACGCAGTATTTT. It codes for CASSQDRGGTQYF.

The chain combines TRBV18 with TRBJ1-1; possibly TRBD1 for D (6 bases). This CDR3 comprises 15 residues. Per germline, CDR1 KGHSH and CDR2 LQKENI. V lost 3 bases, J lost 1 base, and 12 bases lay in between. The CDR3: CASSPQGHENTEAFF. Here the CDR3 DNA reads TGTGCCAGCTCACCCCAGGGACACGAGAACACTGAAGCTTTCTTT.

This clone showed up just once. This chain connects TRBV2 to TRBJ2-7, with D possibly being TRBD1 (6 bases). Germline V lookup: CDR1 SNHLY, CDR2 FYNNEI. Trimming pared 10 bases from V and 0 bases from J, leaving 10 bases between. The CDR3 extends over 12 amino acids. The CDR3 here is CATQQGSYEQYF. CDR3 bases: TGTGCCACCCAACAGGGCTCCTACGAGCAGTACTTC.